The next 16 T cell receptor beta chains were all read from a single sample in a study of T cells in Graves' hyperthyroidism and ophthalmopathy. TCR beta CDR3 regions were amplified from RNA. An initial round of RT-PCR targeting the TCR CDR3 relied on the HTBI primer set. TCRdb redid the calling of the multiplex PCR reads with MiXCR, one entry per CDR3 protein. Counted here are about 680,000 distinct CDR3 sequences, roughly a third occurring once; the ten biggest clones make up about a third. Sequences were obtained from blood. The source of these receptors is a woman aged 40 to 50 with Graves' hyperthyroidism.

The CDR3 reads CSARDNKRGQETQYF. The DNA of the CDR3 is TGCAGTGCTAGAGATAACAAGCGGGGGCAAGAGACCCAGTACTTC. The chain is built from TRBV20-1 and TRBJ2-5, with 8 positions matching TRBD2. Germline V gene lookup returns CDR1 DFQATT and CDR2 SNEGSKA (reference sequence). J was trimmed by 2 bases and V by 0 bases; bases with no gene match: 5. CDR3 length: 15 residues.

The CDR3 spells CASRDRGFTQPQHF. DNA for the CDR3: TGTGCCAGTCGGGACAGGGGTTTTACTCAGCCCCAGCATTTT. The chain carries TRBV25-1 and TRBJ1-5, with 10 nucleotides matching TRBD1. Germline V gene sequence: CDR1 MGHDK, CDR2 SYGVNS. The CDR3 length is 14 residues. Trimming cost V 9 bases and J 6 bases; bases outside gene matches: 8. Looking up the rest from reference TRBV25-1 and TRBJ1-5 gives the full variable domain: EADIYQTPRYLVIGTGKKITLECSQTMGHDKMYWYQQDPGMELHLIHYSYGVNSTEKGDLSSESTVSRIRTEHFPLTLESARPSHTSQYLCASRDRGFTQPQHFGDGTRLSIL.

The rearrangement links TRBV2 to TRBJ2-7; 11 positions match TRBD2. This CDR3 has 13 residues. With V trimmed by 8 bases and J by 1 base, 1 base remained unmatched. The germline V gene has CDR1 SNHLY and CDR2 FYNNEI. Here the CDR3 reads CASVAGGSYEQYF. The CDR3 coding sequence is TGTGCCAGCGTAGCGGGAGGGTCCTACGAGCAGTACTTC.

This clonotype appeared many times. This chain connects TRBV20-1 to TRBJ1-1; D possibly corresponds to TRBD1 (5 bases). Germline V gene sequence: CDR1 DFQATT, CDR2 SNEGSKA (reference sequence). With 0 bases removed from V and 7 bases from J, the gap between germline ends came to 9 bases. The CDR3 extends over 12 amino acids. DNA for the CDR3: TGCAGTGCTAGAGAAAAGACAGATGAAGCTTTCTTT. Its protein product is CSAREKTDEAFF.

CDR3 nucleotides: TGTGCCAGCACGGCCCATATGGGAGGGGGTGGTGACTATGGCTACACCTTC. It encodes CASTAHMGGGGDYGYTF. The chain joins TRBV2 to TRBJ1-2; D is perhaps TRBD1 (6 bases). The V end lost 7 bases, the J end lost 3 bases, and 24 bases lay between the germline ends. The CDR3 contains 17 residues. The germline gives CDR1 SNHLY, CDR2 FYNNEI.

V usage is TRBV7-8 and J usage is TRBJ1-2, with 8 bases that match TRBD1. In germline, CDR1 is SGHVS, CDR2 FQNEAQ. J lost 4 bases, V lost 4 bases, and 8 bases had no gene match. This CDR3 region has 15 residues. CDR3 residues: CASSSRTGIVYGYTF. The CDR3 DNA is TGTGCCAGCAGCTCGAGGACAGGGATAGTCTATGGCTACACCTTC.

The V call is TRBV9, the J call TRBJ2-6, with unresolved D. Germline-derived CDR1 and CDR2 are SGDLS and YYNGEE. Trimming pared 2 bases from V and 5 bases from J, leaving 11 bases between. CDR3 length: 15 amino acids. The CDR3 DNA reads as TGTGCCAGCAGCGTCGGCCTGGGCAGGGCCAACGTCCTGACTTTC. Its protein product is CASSVGLGRANVLTF.

J is TRBJ1-1 and V is TRBV4-1; the D gene is possibly TRBD1 (5 bases). The V end was cut by 4 bases, the J end by 5 bases, with 17 bases between. CDR3 length: 15 amino acids. Per the germline V gene, CDR1 is MGHRA and CDR2 is YSYEKL. The CDR3 DNA reads TGCGCCAGCAGCCTATCAGGGCTGCGGGGGACTGAAGCTTTCTTT. Translated: CASSLSGLRGTEAFF.

This clonotype was counted at least ten times. The chain carries TRBV2 and TRBJ1-5; D not certain. The CDR3 covers 13 residues. Trimming removed 3 bases from V and 3 bases from J, with 6 bases in between. CDR1 and CDR2 (germline): SNHLY, FYNNEI. The CDR3 protein is CASSDRDNQPQHF. DNA of the CDR3: TGTGCCAGCAGTGATAGGGACAATCAGCCCCAGCATTTT.

This clonotype was counted only a few times. V is TRBV12-3 or TRBV12-4 and J is TRBJ1-1; 9 positions agree with TRBD1. The CDR3 runs 15 residues. V was clipped by 6 bases and J by 1 base; unmatched bases: 6. CDR3 sequence: CASSRQGEGNTEAFF. The CDR3 nucleotides are TGTGCCAGCAGCCGACAGGGGGAGGGGAACACTGAAGCTTTCTTT.

This clonotype was seen ten or more times. V and J are TRBV19 and TRBJ1-1; a possible D gene is TRBD1 (6 bases). Germline lookup yields CDR1 LNHDA and CDR2 SQIVND (reference sequence). Trimming removed 6 bases at V and 6 bases at J, with 17 bases between. The CDR3 spans 14 residues. CDR3 DNA: TGTGCCAGTAGGATACAGGGCCCTAAGGCTGAAGCTTTCTTT. Protein product: CASRIQGPKAEAFF.

This clonotype was detected many times. The chain employs TRBV7-9 and TRBJ1-2; no clear D. V lost 1 base and J 5 bases, leaving 20 bases between the germline ends. Germline V gives CDR1 SEHNR, CDR2 FQNEAQ (reference sequence). CDR3 length: 17 residues. The DNA for the CDR3 is TGTGCCAGCAGCTTAGTGTTGGGATCCCTGCGCGGTTATGGCTACACCTTC. Translating it yields CASSLVLGSLRGYGYTF.

Comments on this clonotype: The junction departs from the called germline gene at one end, perhaps through a read error. The genes are TRBV6-1 and TRBJ1-1; TRBD1 aligns across 7 bases. CDR1 is MNHNS and CDR2 is SASEGT in the germline V gene. CDR3 length: 16 amino acids. CDR3 residues: CASSDQRGQKNTEAYF. For the CDR3, the DNA is TGTGCCAGCAGCGATCAGCGGGGACAGAAGAACACTGAAGCTTACTTT.

This clonotype has a handful of counts. V is TRBV19 and J is TRBJ1-5; D gene unclear. Germline CDR1 is LNHDA and CDR2 is SQIVND (reference sequence). The V end was cut by 7 bases, the J end by 2 bases, with 15 bases between. The CDR3 covers 15 residues. CDR3 in amino acids: CASIKEGSGNQPQHF. The CDR3 nucleotides read TGTGCCAGTATAAAAGAGGGAAGCGGCAATCAGCCCCAGCATTTT.

This clonotype came up many times. This sequence joins TRBV6-6 and TRBJ2-7, with D perhaps being TRBD1 or TRBD2 (5 bases each). This CDR3 has 11 amino acids. Per germline, CDR1 MNHNY and CDR2 SVGAGI (reference sequence). The V end was cut by 11 bases, the J end by 5 bases, with 13 bases between. The CDR3 nucleotides read TGTGCCGGGGGACGGCCCCACGAGCAGTACTTC. Residues: CAGGRPHEQYF.

This clonotype was counted ten times or more. The rearrangement joins TRBV10-3 to TRBJ1-6; D call uncertain. Germline CDR1 reads ENHRY; CDR2 reads SYGVKD. V was cut by 4 bases and J by 7 bases, with 14 bases left in between. The CDR3 is made up of 15 amino acids. As DNA, the CDR3 is TGTGCCATCAGTGGGACCGGCCTCGGCAATTCACCCCTCCACTTT. It is translated as CAISGTGLGNSPLHF.